The source of this T cell receptor (beta chain) is a study of patients and donors after allogeneic stem cell transplantation (TCRdb year 2020). As regards this clonotype: What this receptor recognizes is not known. No much larger clone is present one base from it, and per-base qualities are unavailable.

Library generation was performed with RT-PCR. The listed sequencing device is NextSeq 550. TCRdb handled the public reads itself, with Q25 trimming in fastp and clone calling in MiXCR, and kept productive beta chains. Rows are unified per CDR3 protein, each entry keeping the most common DNA and genes. The sample records fewer than 180,000 distinct CDR3 sequences, 30% to 45% of which are singletons. The ten most abundant clones make up about 50% of the sample. Per the germline V gene, MDHEN is the CDR1 and SYDVKM is the CDR2. The CDR3 starts with the cysteine, ends with the phenylalanine, and has 16 residues. Of all the DNA, just the CDR3 is kept, 48 bases in frame from base 1. The germline ends are 15 bases apart after V is trimmed by 4 bases and J by 0 bases.

This clonotype originated in a human donor who was either an allogeneic HSCT recipient or a stem cell or donor lymphocyte infusion donor (not recorded which). It is not recorded whose cells these are; they may come from a transplant donor. Source material: blood, either unsorted or a sorted T cell fraction (not recorded which). The chain was built from TRBV28 and TRBJ1-2, with the D gene uncertain. The CDR3 in this case is CASSYRPGLPNYGYTF. The nucleotides read TGTGCCAGCAGTTACCGCCCCGGTCTGCCTAACTATGGCTACACCTTC.